One sample yielded the 25 T cell receptor beta chains listed below, sequenced in a study of regulatory T cells in long-lasting Graves disease. Time point of the sample: newly diagnosed GD, antithyroid drugs for less than 3 months. Following extraction of RNA from PBMCs, that RNA was used to make the TCR library. Arm-PCR of CDR3 regions and iRepertoire HTBI primers were the basis on which TCR beta libraries were built. TCRdb reanalysed the multiplex PCR reads using MiXCR and keeps one entry per CDR3 protein. The table has approximately 350,000 distinct CDR3 sequences, 10% to 15% seen once. This sample was also put to use in a study of T cells in Graves' hyperthyroidism and ophthalmopathy.

Specimen: peripheral blood mononuclear cells (PBMCs), collected at new diagnosis, from a patient treated with antithyroid drugs. The receptor set was obtained from a woman younger than 30 with Graves disease.

The chain carries TRBV6-1 and TRBJ1-4; possibly TRBD1 for D (5 bases). V was shortened by 0 bases and J by 8 bases, with 16 bases between the two germline ends. The CDR3 runs 16 residues. Germline-derived CDR1 and CDR2 are MNHNS and SASEGT. Here the CDR3 reads CASSEASGGGHEKLFF. DNA of the CDR3: TGTGCCAGCAGTGAAGCGTCCGGGGGTGGGCACGAAAAACTGTTTTTT.

The chain is built from TRBV28 and TRBJ2-4; TRBD1 might be the D (5 bases). This CDR3 contains 17 residues. Germline loops: CDR1 MDHEN, CDR2 SYDVKM. Trimming pared 1 base from V and 0 bases from J, leaving 13 bases between. The chain's CDR3 is CASSLFWGPRAKNIQYF. DNA of the CDR3: TGTGCCAGCAGTTTATTTTGGGGCCCCCGAGCCAAAAACATTCAGTACTTC.

This clonotype was recorded at least ten times. This chain joins TRBV20-1 and TRBJ1-2; D is possibly TRBD1 (6 bases). CDR1 DFQATT and CDR2 SNEGSKA come from the germline V gene (reference sequence). Between the trimmed V and J ends, which lost 6 bases and 4 bases, there was a span of 15 bases. This CDR3 is built from 13 residues. The CDR3 nucleotides are TGCAGTGCCCCCCTAAGGGGGACCTATGGCTACACCTTC. Translated, it gives CSAPLRGTYGYTF.

Concerning this clonotype itself: At one end, the junction sequence differs from germline, possibly due to a read error. CDR3 residues: CASKEGHFPAEALF. The DNA for the CDR3 is TGTGCCAGCAAAGAGGGACATTTTCCTGCTGAAGCTCTCTTT. The chain carries TRBV6-2 or TRBV6-3 and TRBJ1-1; weak D call: TRBD1 (6 bases). Germline values: CDR1 MNHEY, CDR2 SVGEGT. The CDR3 totals 14 residues.

This chain connects TRBV5-1 to TRBJ1-1, with D possibly TRBD1 on 5 matching bases. This CDR3 is built from 13 residues. V was trimmed by 7 bases and J by 0 bases, leaving 10 bases between them. CDR1 and CDR2 (germline): SGHRS, YFSETQ. In nucleotides, the CDR3 is TGCGCCAGCCGGACAACAATGAACACTGAAGCTTTCTTT. Translated: CASRTTMNTEAFF.

This clonotype was counted at least ten times. The gene calls are TRBV20-1 and TRBJ1-5; tentatively, D is TRBD1 (5 bases). Germline V gene lookup returns CDR1 DFQATT and CDR2 SNEGSKA (reference sequence). V was shortened by 0 bases and J by 3 bases, with 12 bases between the two germline ends. The CDR3 is 15 residues long. CDR3 coding DNA: TGCAGTGCTAGAGATTTGGGGCGGGTCAATCAGCCCCAGCATTTT. Protein sequence: CSARDLGRVNQPQHF.

The V and J genes are TRBV12-3 or TRBV12-4 and TRBJ2-4, with 8 bases lining up with TRBD1. The CDR3 length is 14 residues. Trimming took 7 bases from V and 6 from J; bases not matched to a gene: 8. The CDR3 reads CASTQGAPINIQYF. The CDR3, as DNA: TGTGCCAGCACCCAGGGGGCACCTATAAACATTCAGTACTTC.

This clonotype came up many times. The CDR3 region is CASSQATGTEKLFF. The CDR3 DNA sequence: TGTGCCAGCAGCCAAGCGACAGGGACTGAAAAACTGTTTTTT. This chain links TRBV7-9 with TRBJ1-4; TRBD1 aligns across 7 bases. Germline assignment: CDR1 SEHNR and CDR2 FQNEAQ (reference sequence). This CDR3 has 14 residues. Trimming at V came to 5 bases and at J to 7 bases, leaving 7 bases not matched to a gene.

The chain uses TRBV11-2 and TRBJ2-7, with 7 nucleotides matching TRBD2. Germline V CDR1 and CDR2: SGHAT, FQNNGV. V shed 0 bases, J shed 3 bases, and the junction held 2 bases outside the gene matches. The CDR3 sequence is 14 residues long. The CDR3 DNA reads as TGTGCCAGCAGCTTAGATGGGGAGGGCTACGAGCAGTACTTC. Residues: CASSLDGEGYEQYF.

A remark on this clonotype: One junction end does not reproduce the germline sequence, and a read error may be involved. J is TRBJ1-2 and V is TRBV28, with 8 bases lining up with TRBD1. From germline, CDR1 is MDHEN and CDR2 SYDVKM. CDR3 length: 13 amino acids. The CDR3 nucleotides read TGTGCCAGTTTCGACAGGGGAAACTATGGCCACACCTTC. Translation gives CASFDRGNYGHTF.

This clonotype was seen many times. The rearrangement uses TRBV12-3 or TRBV12-4 and TRBJ1-2; D unclear. The CDR3 consists of 16 residues. Trimming stripped 5 bases from V and 3 bases from J, with 19 bases between. The CDR3 sequence: CASSPPRVGNHYGYTF. The CDR3 DNA follows: TGTGCCAGCAGTCCCCCACGGGTTGGTAACCACTATGGCTACACCTTC.

This clonotype turned up a few times. V and J are TRBV6-2 or TRBV6-3 and TRBJ2-5; D gene ambiguous. The CDR3 totals 11 residues. V was cut by 7 bases and J by 4 bases, with 7 bases left in between. From germline, CDR1 is MNHEY and CDR2 SVGEGT. DNA of the CDR3: TGTGCCAGCACCGAAGGAGAGACCCAGTACTTC. Its protein product is CASTEGETQYF.

The chain links TRBV19 to TRBJ2-1; the match to TRBD2 covers 12 bases. This CDR3 region has 16 residues. Trimming removed 6 bases from V and 6 bases from J; junction bases left unmatched: 9. Germline CDR1 LNHDA, CDR2 SQIVND (reference sequence). The chain's CDR3 is CASSPTLAGGGNEQFF. CDR3 DNA sequence: TGTGCCAGTAGCCCAACTCTAGCGGGAGGGGGCAATGAGCAGTTCTTC.

This clonotype has a count of ten or more. The chain couples TRBV20-1 to TRBJ1-5, with D possibly being TRBD1 (5 bases). CDR3 length: 12 residues. The V end was cut by 3 bases, the J end by 7 bases, with 10 bases between. Looked up from germline, CDR1 is DFQATT and CDR2 is SNEGSKA (reference sequence). The CDR3 DNA is TGCAGTGCTAGGACAGTAGAGCAGCCCCAGCATTTT. Translating gives CSARTVEQPQHF.

This clonotype showed up just a few times. The V and J genes are TRBV5-6 and TRBJ1-2; D gene unclear. Looked up from germline, CDR1 is SGHDT and CDR2 is YYEEEE. V lost 4 bases to trimming and J lost 0 bases, with 10 bases between them. This CDR3 comprises 14 residues. DNA of the CDR3: TGTGCCAGCAGCAAGAGACGGACTAACTATGGCTACACCTTC. Translation: CASSKRRTNYGYTF.

In its sample, this clonotype was seen many times. This chain uses TRBV20-1 with TRBJ2-3; D is uncertain. Between the trimmed V and J ends, which lost 1 base and 3 bases, there was a span of 8 bases. This CDR3 region has 13 residues. Germline assignment: CDR1 DFQATT and CDR2 SNEGSKA (reference sequence). The CDR3 nucleotides read TGCAGTGCTAGAGTCTCCGGAACAGATACGCAGTATTTT. The encoded protein is CSARVSGTDTQYF.

The rearrangement joins TRBV6-1 to TRBJ1-3, with 10 bases fitting TRBD1. The germline V gene encodes CDR1 MNHNS and CDR2 SASEGT. V trimming: 8 bases; J trimming: 0 bases; junction bases outside the gene matches: 4. This CDR3 spans 15 amino acids. Here the CDR3 reads CASGTGEDSGNTIYF. In nucleotides, the CDR3 is TGTGCCAGCGGGACAGGGGAAGACTCTGGAAACACCATATATTTT.

This clonotype showed up many times. The V gene is TRBV2, the J gene TRBJ2-1, with D tentatively TRBD1 (5 bases). This CDR3 region has 15 residues. Looked up from germline, CDR1 is SNHLY and CDR2 is FYNNEI. V was clipped by 8 bases and J by 5 bases, with 19 bases between them. CDR3 DNA: TGTGCCAGCCTTTTAGCAGGGTGGACACACAATGAGCAGTTCTTC. Translation gives CASLLAGWTHNEQFF.

Note on this clonotype: A much larger clone differs from this one at a single base, so this may be a read error. CDR3 sequence (DNA): TGTGCCACCAGTTTAAGCAATCAGCCCCAGCATTTT. This codes for CATSLSNQPQHF. The rearrangement links TRBV24-1 to TRBJ1-5, with D unresolved. Germline lookup yields CDR1 KGHDR and CDR2 SFDVKD. The CDR3 loop spans 12 amino acids. Deletions cut 6 bases from V and 1 base from J, with 3 bases between.

This clonotype came up many times. The rearrangement uses TRBV19 and TRBJ1-5; maybe TRBD1 (5 bases). The V end was cut by 3 bases, the J end by 4 bases, with 16 bases between. CDR3 size: 16 residues. Germline V gives CDR1 LNHDA, CDR2 SQIVND (reference sequence). The CDR3 sequence: CASSILSGGRNQPQHF. CDR3 nucleotides: TGTGCCAGTAGTATCCTCTCGGGGGGGAGGAATCAGCCCCAGCATTTT.

This chain uses TRBV28 with TRBJ2-6; D may be TRBD1 or TRBD2 (5 bases each). The germline gives CDR1 MDHEN, CDR2 SYDVKM. The CDR3 contains 17 residues. Trimming removed 3 bases at V and 3 bases at J, with 15 bases between. The CDR3 sequence: CASSLGVLRFGANVLTF. The CDR3 nucleotides read TGTGCCAGCAGTTTGGGGGTGCTCCGGTTTGGGGCCAACGTCCTGACTTTC.

This clonotype was recorded a few times. The rearrangement joins TRBV5-1 to TRBJ2-7; no definite D call. CDR1 and CDR2 (germline): SGHRS, YFSETQ. The V gene lost 5 bases and the J gene lost 6 bases, with 18 bases spanning the gap. The CDR3 has 14 residues. The CDR3 reads CASSYPVGSAEQYF. CDR3 DNA sequence: TGCGCCAGCAGTTACCCCGTGGGCTCGGCCGAGCAGTACTTC.

This clonotype was found many times. The genes are TRBV20-1 and TRBJ2-1; 11 nucleotides agree with TRBD1. Germline assignment: CDR1 DFQATT and CDR2 SNEGSKA (reference sequence). The ends lost 5 bases at V and 6 bases at J; junction bases unmatched: 6. The length of the CDR3 is 14 residues. The CDR3 nucleotides read TGCAGTGCTGTACCGGACAGGGGGCCCAATGAGCAGTTCTTC. Encoded protein: CSAVPDRGPNEQFF.

This clonotype has ten or more counts. The V call is TRBV9, the J call TRBJ1-3, with a weak D call TRBD1 (6 bases). The CDR3 spans 16 residues. Germline values: CDR1 SGDLS, CDR2 YYNGEE. The germline V and J ends were trimmed by 4 bases and 2 bases, with 16 bases remaining between them. Written as DNA, the CDR3 is TGTGCCAGCAGCCTAAGGCCGGGGGGCGCTGGAAACACCATATATTTT. Its translation: CASSLRPGGAGNTIYF.

This clonotype was detected ten times or more. The genes are TRBV5-1 and TRBJ2-2, with 7 bases that match TRBD2. J lost 4 bases, V lost 5 bases, and 5 bases had no gene match. This CDR3 has 14 amino acids. Per germline, CDR1 SGHRS and CDR2 YFSETQ. CDR3 in amino acids: CASSRGLRTGELFF. As DNA, the CDR3 is TGCGCCAGCAGTAGGGGACTACGCACCGGGGAGCTGTTTTTT.